The 8 T cell receptor beta chains below come from one sample, sequenced in a study of cytotoxic CD8 clonotypes in ibrutinib-treated CLL. Generated by immunoSEQ multiplex PCR, the TCRdb table keeps only in-frame clones and is missing some. The sample holds fewer than 400,000 clones; over 55% are singletons and the top ten take just under 6.5%. Sequenced here: PBMCs, sampled after 36 months of ibrutinib treatment. The receptors here all came from a human donor with chronic lymphocytic leukemia.

A note on this clone: Other DNA variants within this sample encode the same CDR3. The V gene is TRBV11-2, the J gene TRBJ2-7; D is unresolved. Per germline, CDR1 SGHAT and CDR2 FQNNGV. The CDR3 contains 12 residues. Trimming cost V 0 bases and J 3 bases, with 3 bases left between them. The CDR3 region is CASSLDFYEQYF. The CDR3 DNA sequence: TGTGCCAGCAGCTTAGACTTCTACGAGCAGTACTTC.

This clone was observed a few times. The chain recombines TRBV9 with TRBJ2-7, with D possibly TRBD2 on 5 matching bases. Trimming stripped 0 bases from V and 0 bases from J, with 10 bases between. Germline lookup yields CDR1 SGDLS and CDR2 YYNGEE. The CDR3 contains 15 residues. The CDR3 spells CASSVAPSFSYEQYF. The CDR3 DNA follows: TGTGCCAGCAGCGTAGCACCTAGCTTCTCCTACGAGCAGTACTTC.

V and J are TRBV5-1 and TRBJ2-5, with 10 bases that match TRBD2. CDR3 size: 17 residues. Trimming took 0 bases from V and 1 from J; bases not matched to a gene: 6. Germline CDR1 SGHRS, CDR2 YFSETQ. CDR3 loop: CASSLGWLAGAQETQYF. CDR3 DNA sequence: TGCGCCAGCAGCTTGGGGTGGCTAGCGGGGGCCCAAGAGACCCAGTACTTC.

The CDR3 here is CASRLRDITNEKLFF. Written as DNA, the CDR3 is TGCGCCAGCAGACTCCGGGACATTACTAATGAAAAACTGTTTTTT. V usage is TRBV4-1 and J usage is TRBJ1-4; D is possibly TRBD1 (6 bases). Germline V lookup: CDR1 MGHRA, CDR2 YSYEKL. The CDR3 length is 15 residues. Trimming removed 6 bases from V and 2 bases from J, with 13 bases in between.

The chain couples TRBV7-3 to TRBJ2-3; 9 bases match TRBD2. The CDR3 is 14 residues long. CDR1 is SGHTA and CDR2 is FQGTGA in the germline V gene. J was trimmed by 4 bases and V by 4 bases; bases with no gene match: 3. The CDR3 here is CASSSSGTPDTQYF. The CDR3 DNA is TGTGCCAGCAGCTCTAGCGGGACCCCAGATACGCAGTATTTT.

This clone was observed once. A read error is likely, as this CDR3 ends without the conserved phenylalanine or tryptophan. V and J are TRBV6-1 and TRBJ1-2, with no clear D. Germline CDR1 and CDR2: MNHNS and SASEGT. Trimming shortened V by 6 bases and J by 4 bases, and 15 bases separated the two germline ends. The CDR3 contains 14 residues. CDR3 region: CASSLGEEGYGYTS. CDR3 nucleotide sequence: TGTGCCAGCAGCTTAGGTGAAGAGGGCTATGGCTACACCTCC.

This clone was picked up a small number of times. The V gene is TRBV5-1, the J gene TRBJ1-2; D possibly corresponds to TRBD1 (5 bases). Germline CDR1 is SGHRS and CDR2 is YFSETQ. There are 14 residues in the CDR3. V dropped 4 bases and J dropped 4 bases, with 14 bases sitting between them. CDR3: CASSGRGAGYGYTF. The CDR3 region has the DNA TGCGCCAGCAGCGGCCGAGGGGCTGGCTATGGCTACACCTTC.

V gene TRBV11-2 combines with J gene TRBJ2-2; D possibly corresponds to TRBD1 (6 bases). Trimming took 1 base from V and 5 from J, leaving 14 bases between them. Germline CDR1 and CDR2: SGHAT and FQNNGV. The CDR3 length is 16 residues. The CDR3 region is CASSLAEWGRTGELFF. The CDR3 DNA follows: TGTGCCAGCAGCTTAGCGGAGTGGGGGCGAACCGGGGAGCTGTTTTTT.